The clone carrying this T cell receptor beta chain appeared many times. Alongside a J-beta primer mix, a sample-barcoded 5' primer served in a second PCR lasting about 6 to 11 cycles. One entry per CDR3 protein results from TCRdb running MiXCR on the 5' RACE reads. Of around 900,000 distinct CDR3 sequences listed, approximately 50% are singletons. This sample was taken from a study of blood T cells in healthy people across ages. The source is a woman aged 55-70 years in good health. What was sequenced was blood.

The CDR3 sequence is CSVSGAALYNEQFF. Here the CDR3 DNA reads TGCAGCGTTTCGGGGGCCGCATTATACAATGAGCAGTTCTTC. The chain links TRBV29-1 to TRBJ2-1; D might be TRBD1 or TRBD2, each matching 6 bases. CDR3 length: 14 amino acids. The V and J ends lost 5 bases and 4 bases respectively, with 15 bases between them. Germline lookup yields CDR1 SQVTM and CDR2 ANQGSEA.